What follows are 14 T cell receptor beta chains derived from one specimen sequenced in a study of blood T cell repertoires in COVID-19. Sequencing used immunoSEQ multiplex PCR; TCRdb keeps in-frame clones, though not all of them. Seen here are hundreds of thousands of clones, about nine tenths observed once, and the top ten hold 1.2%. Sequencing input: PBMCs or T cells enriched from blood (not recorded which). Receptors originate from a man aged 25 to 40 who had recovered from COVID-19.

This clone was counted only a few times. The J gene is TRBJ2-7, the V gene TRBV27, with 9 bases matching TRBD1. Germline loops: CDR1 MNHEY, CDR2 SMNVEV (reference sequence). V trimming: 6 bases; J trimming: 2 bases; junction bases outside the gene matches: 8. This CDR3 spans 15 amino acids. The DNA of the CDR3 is TGTGCCAGCAGCTTAGAGGGGACAGGGCCCTACGAGCAGTACTTC. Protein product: CASSLEGTGPYEQYF.

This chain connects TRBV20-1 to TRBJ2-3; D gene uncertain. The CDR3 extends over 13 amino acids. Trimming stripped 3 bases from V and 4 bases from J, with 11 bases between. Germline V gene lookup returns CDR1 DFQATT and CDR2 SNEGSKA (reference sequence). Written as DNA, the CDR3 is TGCAGTGCTAGTCGTACAGTCCCAGATACGCAGTATTTT. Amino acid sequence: CSASRTVPDTQYF.

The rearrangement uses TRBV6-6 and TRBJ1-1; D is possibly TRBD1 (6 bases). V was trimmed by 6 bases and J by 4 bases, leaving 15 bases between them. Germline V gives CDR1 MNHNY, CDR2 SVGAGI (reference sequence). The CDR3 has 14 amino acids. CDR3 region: CASRLGQGPTEAFF. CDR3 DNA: TGTGCCAGCAGACTAGGTCAGGGGCCCACTGAAGCTTTCTTT.

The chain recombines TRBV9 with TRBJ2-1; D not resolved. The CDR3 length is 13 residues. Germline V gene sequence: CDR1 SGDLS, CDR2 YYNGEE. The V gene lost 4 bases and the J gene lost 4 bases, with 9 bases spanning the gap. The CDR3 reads CASSMTGYNEQFF. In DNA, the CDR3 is TGTGCCAGCAGCATGACTGGTTACAATGAGCAGTTCTTC.

The CDR3 loop is CASSQGAGGTNYGYTF. The CDR3 bases are TGCGCCAGCAGCCAAGGGGCAGGGGGGACTAACTATGGCTACACCTTC. This rearrangement joins TRBV4-1 to TRBJ1-2; 7 bases fit TRBD1. Germline V gene sequence: CDR1 MGHRA, CDR2 YSYEKL. The CDR3 spans 16 residues. J gave up 0 bases and V 1 base, and 5 bases lay outside the gene matches.

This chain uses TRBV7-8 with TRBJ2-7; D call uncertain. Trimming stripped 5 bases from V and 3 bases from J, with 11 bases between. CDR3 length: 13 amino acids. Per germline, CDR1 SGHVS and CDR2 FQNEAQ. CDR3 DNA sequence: TGTGCCAGCAGCGTCTCAGTGGTCTACGAGCAGTACTTC. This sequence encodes CASSVSVVYEQYF.

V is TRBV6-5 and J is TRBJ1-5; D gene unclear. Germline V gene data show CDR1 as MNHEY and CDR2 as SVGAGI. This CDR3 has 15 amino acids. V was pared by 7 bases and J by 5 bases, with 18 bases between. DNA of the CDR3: TGTGCCAGCACCCAAGGCGGGTTCGCCCATCAGCCCCAGCATTTT. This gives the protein CASTQGGFAHQPQHF.

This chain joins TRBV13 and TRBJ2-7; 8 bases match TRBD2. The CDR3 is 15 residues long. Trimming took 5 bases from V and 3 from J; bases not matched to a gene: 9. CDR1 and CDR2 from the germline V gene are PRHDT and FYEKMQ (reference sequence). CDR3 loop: CASSRRGAGDYEQYF. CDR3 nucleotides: TGTGCCAGCAGCCGTAGGGGAGCGGGGGACTACGAGCAGTACTTC. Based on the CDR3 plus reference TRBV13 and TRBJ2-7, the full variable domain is AAGVIQSPRHLIKEKRETATLKCYPIPRHDTVYWYQQGPGQDPQFLISFYEKMQSDKGSIPDRFSAQQFSDYHSELNMSSLELGDSALYFCASSRRGAGDYEQYFGPGTRLTVT.

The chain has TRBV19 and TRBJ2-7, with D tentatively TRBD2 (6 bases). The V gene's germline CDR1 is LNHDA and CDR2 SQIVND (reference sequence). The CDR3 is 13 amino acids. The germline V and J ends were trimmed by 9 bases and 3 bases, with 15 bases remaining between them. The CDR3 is CASGGAPFYEQYF. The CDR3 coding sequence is TGTGCCAGCGGCGGGGCCCCATTCTACGAGCAGTACTTC.

This chain's CDR3 is CASRQGGGYEQYF. The DNA of the CDR3 is TGTGCCAGCAGACAGGGGGGCGGCTACGAGCAGTACTTC. This chain links TRBV27 with TRBJ2-7, with 8 bases aligning to TRBD1. The junction had 4 bases not matched to a gene; V was cut back by 6 bases and J by 3 bases. Germline assignment: CDR1 MNHEY and CDR2 SMNVEV (reference sequence). The length of the CDR3 is 13 residues.

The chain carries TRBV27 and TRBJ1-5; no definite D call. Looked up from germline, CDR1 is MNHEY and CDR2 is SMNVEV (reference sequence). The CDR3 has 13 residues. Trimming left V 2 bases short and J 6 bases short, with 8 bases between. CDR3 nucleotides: TGTGCCAGCAGTTTAGAGGTCCTTCAGCCCCAGCATTTT. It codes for CASSLEVLQPQHF.

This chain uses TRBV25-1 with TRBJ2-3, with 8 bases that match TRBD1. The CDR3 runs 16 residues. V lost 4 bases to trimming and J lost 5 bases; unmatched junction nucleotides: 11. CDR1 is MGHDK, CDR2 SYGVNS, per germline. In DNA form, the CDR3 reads TGTGCCAGCAGTGGGGGGTCGACAGGGGTTGGAGATACGCAGTATTTT. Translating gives CASSGGSTGVGDTQYF.

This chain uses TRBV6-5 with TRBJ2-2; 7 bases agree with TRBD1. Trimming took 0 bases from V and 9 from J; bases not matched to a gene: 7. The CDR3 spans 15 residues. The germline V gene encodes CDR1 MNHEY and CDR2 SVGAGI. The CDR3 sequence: CASSYSQGSFRELFF. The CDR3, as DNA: TGTGCCAGCAGTTACTCACAGGGGAGTTTTAGGGAGCTGTTTTTT.

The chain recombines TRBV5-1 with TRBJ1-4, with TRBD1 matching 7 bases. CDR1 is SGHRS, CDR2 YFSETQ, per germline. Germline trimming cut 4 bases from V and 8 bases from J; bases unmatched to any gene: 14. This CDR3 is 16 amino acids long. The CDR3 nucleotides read TGCGCCAGCAGCCCCACGACAGGACAGGATTGGGAAAAACTGTTTTTT. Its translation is CASSPTTGQDWEKLFF. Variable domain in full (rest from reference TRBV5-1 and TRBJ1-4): KAGVTQTPRYLIKTRGQQVTLSCSPISGHRSVSWYQQTPGQGLQFLFEYFSETQRNKGNFPGRFSGRQFSNSRSEMNVSTLELGDSALYLCASSPTTGQDWEKLFFGSGTQLSVL.